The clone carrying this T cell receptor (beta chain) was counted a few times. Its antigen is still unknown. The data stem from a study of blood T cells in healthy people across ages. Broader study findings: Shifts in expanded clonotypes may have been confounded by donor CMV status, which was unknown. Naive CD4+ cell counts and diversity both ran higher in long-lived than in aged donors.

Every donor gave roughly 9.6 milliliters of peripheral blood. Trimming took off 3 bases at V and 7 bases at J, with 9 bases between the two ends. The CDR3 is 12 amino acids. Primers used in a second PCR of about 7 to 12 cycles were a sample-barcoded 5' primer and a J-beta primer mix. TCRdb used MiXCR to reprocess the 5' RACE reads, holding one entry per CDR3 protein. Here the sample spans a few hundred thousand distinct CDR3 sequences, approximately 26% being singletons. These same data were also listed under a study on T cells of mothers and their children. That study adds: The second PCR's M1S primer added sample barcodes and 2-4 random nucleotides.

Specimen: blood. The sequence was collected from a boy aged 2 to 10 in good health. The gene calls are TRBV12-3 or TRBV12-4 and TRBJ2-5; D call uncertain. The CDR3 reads CASSFTKGTQYF. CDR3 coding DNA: TGTGCCAGCAGTTTCACAAAAGGGACCCAGTACTTC.